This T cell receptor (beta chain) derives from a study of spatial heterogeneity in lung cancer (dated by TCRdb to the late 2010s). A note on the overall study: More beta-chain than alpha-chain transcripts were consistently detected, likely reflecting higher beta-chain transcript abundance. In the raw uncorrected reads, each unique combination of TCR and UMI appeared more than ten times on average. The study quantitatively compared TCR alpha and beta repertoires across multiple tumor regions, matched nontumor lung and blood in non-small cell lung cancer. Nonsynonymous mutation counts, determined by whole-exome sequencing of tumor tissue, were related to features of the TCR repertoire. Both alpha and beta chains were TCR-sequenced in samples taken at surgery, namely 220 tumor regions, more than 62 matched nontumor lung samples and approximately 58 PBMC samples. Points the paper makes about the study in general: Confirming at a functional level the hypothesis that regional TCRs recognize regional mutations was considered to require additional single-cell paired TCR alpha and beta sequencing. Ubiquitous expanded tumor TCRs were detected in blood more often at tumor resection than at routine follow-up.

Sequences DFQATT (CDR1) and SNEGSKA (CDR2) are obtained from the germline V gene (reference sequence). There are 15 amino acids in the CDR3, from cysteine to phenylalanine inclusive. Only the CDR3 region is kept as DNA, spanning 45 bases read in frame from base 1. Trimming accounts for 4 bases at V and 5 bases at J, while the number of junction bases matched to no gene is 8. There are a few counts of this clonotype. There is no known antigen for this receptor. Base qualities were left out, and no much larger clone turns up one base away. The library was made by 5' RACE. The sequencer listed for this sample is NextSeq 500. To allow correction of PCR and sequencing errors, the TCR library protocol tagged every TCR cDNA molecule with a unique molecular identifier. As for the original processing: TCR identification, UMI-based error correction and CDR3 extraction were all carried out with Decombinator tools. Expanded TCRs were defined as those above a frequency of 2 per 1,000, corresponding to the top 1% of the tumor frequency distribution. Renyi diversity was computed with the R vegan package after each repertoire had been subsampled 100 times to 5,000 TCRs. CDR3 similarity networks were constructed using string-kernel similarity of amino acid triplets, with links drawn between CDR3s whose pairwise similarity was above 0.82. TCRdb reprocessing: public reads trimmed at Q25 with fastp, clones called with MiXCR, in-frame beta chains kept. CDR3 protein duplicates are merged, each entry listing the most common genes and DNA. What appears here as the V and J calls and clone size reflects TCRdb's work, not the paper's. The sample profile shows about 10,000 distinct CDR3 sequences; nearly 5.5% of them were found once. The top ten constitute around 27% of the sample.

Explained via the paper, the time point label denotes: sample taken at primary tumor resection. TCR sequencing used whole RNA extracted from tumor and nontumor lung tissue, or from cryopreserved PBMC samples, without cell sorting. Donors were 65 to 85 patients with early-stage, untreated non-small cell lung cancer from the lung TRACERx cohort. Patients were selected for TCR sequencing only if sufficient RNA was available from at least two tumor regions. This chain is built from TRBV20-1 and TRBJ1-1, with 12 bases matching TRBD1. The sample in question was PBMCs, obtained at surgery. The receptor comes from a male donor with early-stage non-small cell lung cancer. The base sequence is TGCAGTGCTAAGCCGGGACAGGGGGCGTGGACTGAAGCTTTCTTT. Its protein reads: CSAKPGQGAWTEAFF.